The TCR beta chain described here comes from a study of PD-L1 blockade in urothelial cancer. Sequencing used immunoSEQ multiplex PCR; TCRdb keeps in-frame clones, though not all of them. The table shows about 88,000 clones, with 90% to 95% occurring only once. This TCR came from a man in his fifties or sixties with urothelial cancer. Here the sequenced sample was PBMCs, taken around atezolizumab (anti-PD-L1) treatment.

CDR3 loop: CSVEDGTGVPNYGYTF. CDR3 DNA: TGCAGCGTTGAAGACGGGACAGGAGTACCTAACTATGGCTACACCTTC. The V gene is TRBV29-1, the J gene TRBJ1-2, with TRBD1 matching 8 bases. Germline CDR1 SQVTM, CDR2 ANQGSEA. V gave up 0 bases and J gave up 0 bases; unmatched junction bases: 6. The CDR3 runs 16 residues.